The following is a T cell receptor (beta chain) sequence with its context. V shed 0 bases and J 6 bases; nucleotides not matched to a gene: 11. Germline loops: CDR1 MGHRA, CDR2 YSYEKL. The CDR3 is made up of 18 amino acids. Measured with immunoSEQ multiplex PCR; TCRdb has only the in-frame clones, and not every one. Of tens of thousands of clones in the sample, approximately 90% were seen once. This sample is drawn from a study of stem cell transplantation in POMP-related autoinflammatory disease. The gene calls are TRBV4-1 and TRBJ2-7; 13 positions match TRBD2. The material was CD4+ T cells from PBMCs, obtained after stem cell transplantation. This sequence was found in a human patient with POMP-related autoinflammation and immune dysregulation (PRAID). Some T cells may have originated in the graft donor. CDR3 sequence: CASSQELHRTSGRTEQYF. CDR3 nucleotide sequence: TGCGCCAGCAGCCAAGAACTCCATCGGACTAGCGGGAGAACCGAGCAGTACTTC.